The TCR beta chain described here comes from a study of blood T cell repertoires in COVID-19. About the research overall: COVID-19 samples collected from the United States, Italy and Spain covered acute and convalescent phases.

Method: immunoSEQ multiplex PCR; TCRdb's copy keeps in-frame clones and lacks some. Of around 360,000 clones in the sample, around 87% were seen once. Recruited during active infection, patients (from Seattle) were subsequently followed longitudinally. Per germline, CDR1 SNHLY and CDR2 FYNNEI. The CDR3 contains 13 residues. The trim removed 8 bases at V and 12 bases at J, leaving 10 bases unmatched. Sequencing used peripheral blood. The TCR originated in a woman aged 25-40 years with COVID-19, enrolled during active disease. The rearrangement joins TRBV2 to TRBJ2-1, with 10 bases identical to TRBD2. The CDR3 region is CASVRLAGSWQFF. The CDR3 DNA sequence: TGTGCCAGCGTAAGACTAGCGGGTTCTTGGCAGTTCTTC.